Listed here are 20 T cell receptor beta chains from one sample, sequenced in a study of control samples from healthy donors and cancer patients. The table came from immunoSEQ multiplex PCR; TCRdb's copy has only in-frame clones and leaves some out. Seen here are under 150,000 clones, about 93% observed once, and the top ten hold 2.6%. Sequenced sample: blood. The receptor source for this set is a man between 25 and 39 years old in good health.

The chain employs TRBV14 and TRBJ2-6, with D uncertain. Germline CDR1 and CDR2: SGHDN and FVKESK. This CDR3 is 13 amino acids long. V was pared by 8 bases and J by 4 bases, with 9 bases between. CDR3 loop: CASEGLGANVLTF. In nucleotides, the CDR3 is TGTGCCAGCGAAGGGTTGGGGGCCAACGTCCTGACTTTC. Combining the CDR3 with reference TRBV14 and TRBJ2-6 gives the whole variable domain EAGVTQFPSHSVIEKGQTVTLRCDPISGHDNLYWYRRVMGKEIKFLLHFVKESKQDESGMPNNRFLAERTGGTYSTLKVQPAELEDSGVYFCASEGLGANVLTFGAGSRLTVL.

The chain joins TRBV7-9 to TRBJ2-4; tentatively, D is TRBD1 (6 bases). The V gene's germline CDR1 is SEHNR and CDR2 FQNEAQ (reference sequence). The CDR3 spans 15 residues. Trimming shortened V by 1 base and J by 7 bases, and 14 bases separated the two germline ends. The CDR3 nucleotides read TGTGCCAGCAGCTTAGGGCAGGGGTTGGGGAACATTCAGTACTTC. Its protein is CASSLGQGLGNIQYF.

J is TRBJ2-1 and V is TRBV3-1 (or the pseudogene TRBV3-2); TRBD2 aligns across 9 bases. CDR1 and CDR2 (germline): LGHDT, YNNKEL (reference sequence). With V trimmed by 4 bases and J by 6 bases, 10 bases remained unmatched. This CDR3 has 16 residues. CDR3 coding DNA: TGTGCCAGCAGCCCGATTCCGAGCGGGGGGCCCAATGAGCAGTTCTTC. Amino acids: CASSPIPSGGPNEQFF.

The genes are TRBV27 and TRBJ2-1; no clear D. The germline V and J ends were trimmed by 6 bases and 3 bases, with 6 bases remaining between them. This CDR3 contains 12 residues. Germline V gene data show CDR1 as MNHEY and CDR2 as SMNVEV (reference sequence). As DNA, the CDR3 is TGTGCCAGCAGCCAAGTCTACAATGAGCAGTTCTTC. Translated, it gives CASSQVYNEQFF.

V usage is TRBV5-1 and J usage is TRBJ2-5, with TRBD1 matching 7 bases. CDR3 length: 14 amino acids. V gave up 4 bases and J gave up 1 base; unmatched junction bases: 4. From germline, CDR1 is SGHRS and CDR2 YFSETQ. CDR3 loop: CASSVQGTQETQYF. The CDR3 nucleotides are TGCGCCAGCAGCGTACAGGGGACCCAAGAGACCCAGTACTTC.

V gene TRBV19 combines with J gene TRBJ1-4; D is ambiguous. The germline gives CDR1 LNHDA, CDR2 SQIVND (reference sequence). The CDR3 loop spans 14 amino acids. V was pared by 6 bases and J by 0 bases, with 8 bases between. CDR3 residues: CASRPGATNEKLFF. CDR3 in DNA: TGTGCCAGTAGGCCGGGAGCAACTAATGAAAAACTGTTTTTT.

The chain employs TRBV19 and TRBJ2-7; D gene unclear. This CDR3 spans 14 amino acids. Trimming removed 5 bases at V and 2 bases at J, with 13 bases between. Germline CDR1 and CDR2: LNHDA and SQIVND (reference sequence). CDR3 in amino acids: CASSPARTTYEQYF. The CDR3 DNA reads TGTGCCAGTAGTCCCGCCAGAACTACCTACGAGCAGTACTTC. The variable domain in full, with the rest retrieved from reference TRBV19 and TRBJ2-7, is DGGITQSPKYLFRKEGQNVTLSCEQNLNHDAMYWYRQDPGQGLRLIYYSQIVNDFQKGDIAEGYSVSREKKESFPLTVTSAQKNPTAFYLCASSPARTTYEQYFGPGTRLTVT.

The chain recombines TRBV7-9 with TRBJ2-5; D call uncertain. V lost 4 bases to trimming and J lost 4 bases, with 25 bases between them. CDR1 and CDR2 (germline): SEHNR, FQNEAQ (reference sequence). The CDR3 has 18 residues. CDR3 DNA: TGTGCCAGCAGCTCTACACTCCGACACCCATCCTCCCCAGAGACCCAGTACTTC. Its translation: CASSSTLRHPSSPETQYF.

The V gene is TRBV6-6, the J gene TRBJ1-5, with 9 nucleotides matching TRBD1. The CDR3 consists of 17 residues. Germline values: CDR1 MNHNY, CDR2 SVGAGI (reference sequence). The junction had 15 bases not matched to a gene; V was cut back by 5 bases and J by 7 bases. The CDR3: CASSPGQGWDWRQPQHF. Here the CDR3 DNA reads TGTGCCAGCAGTCCTGGACAGGGGTGGGATTGGCGACAGCCCCAGCATTTT.

V gene TRBV7-3 combines with J gene TRBJ1-5; D is unresolved. This CDR3 contains 13 residues. Germline values: CDR1 SGHTA, CDR2 FQGTGA. The V end was cut by 2 bases, the J end by 4 bases, with 6 bases between. CDR3 residues: CASSLGVNQPQHF. The CDR3, as DNA: TGTGCCAGCAGCTTAGGAGTAAATCAGCCCCAGCATTTT.

The V and J genes are TRBV12-5 and TRBJ1-1; D unresolved. CDR1 and CDR2 from the germline V gene are LGHNT and FRNRAP. Trimming cost V 3 bases and J 0 bases, with 2 bases left between them. The CDR3 loop spans 12 amino acids. The CDR3 reads CASGFMNTEAFF. In DNA, the CDR3 is TGTGCTAGTGGTTTCATGAACACTGAAGCTTTCTTT.

This chain connects TRBV15 to TRBJ1-2; possible D gene TRBD1, 6 bases. The ends were cut back, 5 bases at V and 4 bases at J, with 23 bases in the middle. This CDR3 has 17 amino acids. CDR1 and CDR2 (germline): LNHNV, YYDKDF (reference sequence). CDR3 nucleotides: TGTGCCACCAGCCCGGGGGGGGGCCGGGTGGAGCTCTATGGCTACACCTTC. Translating gives CATSPGGGRVELYGYTF.

The chain recombines TRBV7-9 with TRBJ2-1; D possibly uses TRBD1 or TRBD2 (6 bases each). The CDR3 is made up of 15 amino acids. V gave up 2 bases and J gave up 2 bases, with 10 bases separating them. Germline assignment: CDR1 SEHNR and CDR2 FQNEAQ (reference sequence). The DNA of the CDR3 is TGTGCCAGCAGCTTAACCGGGGGCCCCTACAATGAGCAGTTCTTC. Residues: CASSLTGGPYNEQFF. The complete variable domain, with remaining parts taken from reference TRBV7-9 and TRBJ2-1, reads DTGVSQNPRHKITKRGQNVTFRCDPISEHNRLYWYRQTLGQGPEFLTYFQNEAQLEKSRLLSDRFSAERPKGSFSTLEIQRTEQGDSAMYLCASSLTGGPYNEQFFGPGTRLTVL.

V is TRBV11-2 and J is TRBJ2-5, with TRBD2 as a possible D gene (6 bases). The CDR3 runs to 16 residues. The germline V gene has CDR1 SGHAT and CDR2 FQNNGV. Trimming cost V 2 bases and J 5 bases, with 18 bases left between them. The CDR3 nucleotides read TGTGCCAGCAGCTTAAGGTTTTTAGGAGGGAGGGAGACCCAGTACTTC. As protein: CASSLRFLGGRETQYF.

V and J are TRBV28 and TRBJ2-2; TRBD2 agrees at 16 bases. The V and J ends lost 8 bases and 3 bases, in that order; junction bases with no gene match: 9. The CDR3 is made up of 18 amino acids. Germline values: CDR1 MDHEN, CDR2 SYDVKM. The CDR3 sequence is CASRGLAGGLSDTGELFF. CDR3 sequence (DNA): TGTGCCAGCCGGGGACTAGCGGGGGGGCTGAGTGACACCGGGGAGCTGTTTTTT.

The rearrangement links TRBV18 to TRBJ2-1; 7 bases are a match to TRBD2. The V gene end was trimmed by 6 bases and the J gene end by 7 bases; junction bases not matched to a gene: 15. Germline V gives CDR1 KGHSH, CDR2 LQKENI. This CDR3 has 16 residues. This chain's CDR3 is CASSPKEGLIMNEQFF. The CDR3 nucleotides are TGTGCCAGCTCGCCTAAGGAGGGACTAATAATGAATGAGCAGTTCTTC.

V is TRBV10-3 and J is TRBJ1-2, with D possibly being TRBD1 (6 bases). V was cut by 10 bases and J by 2 bases, with 17 bases left in between. This CDR3 region has 14 residues. CDR1 and CDR2 from the germline V gene are ENHRY and SYGVKD. The CDR3 sequence: CATVESGGNYGYTF. The CDR3 region has the DNA TGTGCCACCGTAGAATCCGGGGGCAACTATGGCTACACCTTC.

The CDR3 DNA is TGTGCCTGGAGTGTACTGAAAGGTTCCTATGGCTACACCTTC. It specifies CAWSVLKGSYGYTF. The rearrangement links TRBV30 to TRBJ1-2; D is unresolved. The V gene lost 0 bases and the J gene lost 4 bases, with 12 bases spanning the gap. Germline CDR1 and CDR2: GTSNPN and SVGIG (reference sequence). This CDR3 has 14 amino acids. The full variable domain, with the rest looked up from reference TRBV30 and TRBJ1-2, is SQTIHQWPATLVQPVGSPLSLECTVEGTSNPNLYWYRQAAGRGLQLLFYSVGIGQISSEVPQNLSASRPQDRQFILSSKKLLLSDSGFYLCAWSVLKGSYGYTFGSGTRLTVV.

The chain combines TRBV7-2 with TRBJ2-2; no reliable D call. The length of the CDR3 is 13 residues. The germline CDR1 and CDR2 sequences are SGHTA and FQGNSA. The V end was cut by 4 bases, the J end by 6 bases, with 9 bases between. This chain's CDR3 is CASSSRYPGELFF. The CDR3 nucleotides read TGTGCCAGCAGCTCTCGATATCCCGGGGAGCTGTTTTTT. Full variable domain (outside the CDR3, taken from reference TRBV7-2 and TRBJ2-2): GAGVSQSPSNKVTEKGKDVELRCDPISGHTALYWYRQSLGQGLEFLIYFQGNSAPDKSGLPSDRFSAERTGGSVSTLTIQRTQQEDSAVYLCASSSRYPGELFFGEGSRLTVL.

This rearrangement joins TRBV4-1 to TRBJ2-3; no clear D gene. From germline, CDR1 is MGHRA and CDR2 YSYEKL. V lost 0 bases and J 0 bases, leaving 13 bases between the germline ends. This CDR3 has 17 amino acids. The CDR3 loop is CASSQDRASPSTDTQYF. The CDR3 DNA sequence: TGCGCCAGCAGCCAAGATCGGGCAAGCCCTAGCACAGATACGCAGTATTTT.